This TCR beta chain was sequenced for a study of T-cell memory formation after mild COVID-19. Study-wide results and limits: Mostly located in CM and EM were contracting CD4+ clones, with contracting CD8+ clones located in EMRA. Day 15 to 85 contractors were CD4/CD8 balanced; later expanders leaned CD4+.

The CDR3 covers 15 residues. The ends lost 4 bases at V and 5 bases at J; junction bases unmatched: 4. Germline assignment: CDR1 SEHNR and CDR2 FQNEAQ (reference sequence). Regarding this clonotype: Its antigen remains unidentified.

In TCRdb, the 5' RACE reads were re-called with MiXCR into one record per CDR3 protein. The table records approximately 500,000 distinct CDR3 sequences, about 23% of them present only once. The sequence was obtained from an adult woman who had mild COVID-19 (a few samples of this study predate the infection). Cell type and time point are not known. The sample consisted of PBMCs or a T cell subset sorted from them (not recorded which). V usage is TRBV7-9 and J usage is TRBJ2-3; TRBD1 matches at 12 bases. The CDR3 loop is CASSWGQGAEDTQYF. CDR3 nucleotide sequence: TGTGCCAGCAGCTGGGGACAGGGGGCAGAAGATACGCAGTATTTT.